One and the same sample provided the 18 T cell receptor beta chains below, sequenced in a study of cytomegalovirus exposure and HLA in healthy donors. PCR primers comprised 60 Vbeta and 13 Jbeta primers. Only in-frame clones appear in the TCRdb table, and some are missing; sequencing was by immunoSEQ multiplex PCR. In the table there are roughly 120,000 clones, around four fifths of which are singletons. Sequences were obtained from PBMCs. The receptors here all came from a man in his forties in good health and CMV-seronegative.

This sequence joins TRBV19 and TRBJ1-2, with TRBD1 matching 8 bases. Germline V CDR1 and CDR2: LNHDA, SQIVND (reference sequence). This CDR3 is built from 13 residues. V was clipped by 5 bases and J by 5 bases; unmatched bases: 4. The CDR3, as DNA: TGTGCCAGTAGTCCGACAGGGGAATATGGCTACACCTTC. It translates to CASSPTGEYGYTF.

The chain employs TRBV5-1 and TRBJ2-1; the match to TRBD2 covers 12 bases. The CDR3 covers 16 residues. V shed 0 bases and J 9 bases; nucleotides not matched to a gene: 7. Germline CDR1 is SGHRS and CDR2 is YFSETQ. The CDR3 nucleotides are TGCGCCAGCAGCTTGGTAGGACTAGCGGGAATGGGTGAGCAGTTCTTC. This sequence encodes CASSLVGLAGMGEQFF.

This clone was observed a few times. V gene TRBV19 combines with J gene TRBJ2-3; D not resolved. Trimming cost V 4 bases and J 0 bases, with 5 bases left between them. The CDR3 has 13 residues. Germline V gene sequence: CDR1 LNHDA, CDR2 SQIVND (reference sequence). This CDR3 reads CASSRLSTDTQYF. CDR3 sequence (DNA): TGTGCCAGTAGTAGGCTGAGCACAGATACGCAGTATTTT.

This clone has a handful of counts. This sequence joins TRBV29-1 and TRBJ2-7, with 10 bases that match TRBD2. The CDR3 loop spans 14 amino acids. Germline CDR1 SQVTM, CDR2 ANQGSEA. V lost 4 bases and J lost 6; bases outside the gene matches: 9. The CDR3 DNA follows: TGCAGCGTTGCGCCTAGCGGGAGTATCCCCGAGCAGTACTTC. This gives the protein CSVAPSGSIPEQYF.

CDR3 sequence: CASSQEGARGYTF. In nucleotides, the CDR3 is TGCGCCAGCAGCCAAGAGGGGGCGCGAGGCTACACCTTC. The chain is built from TRBV4-3 and TRBJ1-2; perhaps TRBD1 as D (6 bases). Germline assignment: CDR1 LGHNA and CDR2 YSLEER. This CDR3 region has 13 residues. V lost 0 bases, J lost 8 bases, and 10 bases lay in between.

V and J are TRBV30 and TRBJ1-1; D may be TRBD1 (5 bases). The germline V and J ends were trimmed by 2 bases and 0 bases, with 16 bases remaining between them. CDR1 is GTSNPN and CDR2 is SVGIG in the germline V gene (reference sequence). This CDR3 contains 16 residues. The CDR3 bases are TGTGCCTGGAGTATGGGAACAGGAGCCTTGAACACTGAAGCTTTCTTT. It yields the protein CAWSMGTGALNTEAFF.

This clone came up once. The rearrangement joins TRBV19 to TRBJ1-2; 9 bases line up with TRBD1. Losses at the gene ends were 5 bases for V and 4 bases for J; bases not matched to a gene: 11. CDR3 length equals 16 residues. The germline gives CDR1 LNHDA, CDR2 SQIVND (reference sequence). CDR3 loop: CASSGMNRGHIYGYTF. In DNA form, the CDR3 reads TGTGCCAGTAGTGGGATGAACAGGGGGCATATCTATGGCTACACCTTC.

This chain uses TRBV6-4 with TRBJ2-1; 8 bases align to TRBD2. Germline V gene lookup returns CDR1 MRHNA and CDR2 SNTAGT. After removal of 5 bases from V and 8 bases from J, the junction contained 17 bases not matched to a gene. The CDR3 consists of 17 residues. This chain's CDR3 is CASSIMPAGAGGHEQFF. In nucleotides, the CDR3 is TGTGCCAGCAGTATCATGCCCGCGGGGGCGGGAGGCCATGAGCAGTTCTTC.

The genes are TRBV28 and TRBJ1-5, with unresolved D. Trimming cost V 6 bases and J 12 bases, with 12 bases left between them. The CDR3 covers 11 residues. Germline V gives CDR1 MDHEN, CDR2 SYDVKM. CDR3 loop: CASSRLELQHF. CDR3 bases: TGTGCCAGCAGCAGGTTAGAGCTCCAGCATTTT.

The table lists this clone with a count of one. The J gene is TRBJ1-2, the V gene TRBV7-8, with D unresolved. Trimming cost V 1 base and J 7 bases, with 13 bases left between them. CDR3 size: 14 residues. Germline-derived CDR1 and CDR2 are SGHVS and FQNEAQ. CDR3 sequence: CASSLGTDGSGYTF. The CDR3 nucleotides read TGTGCCAGCAGCTTAGGGACCGATGGGAGTGGCTACACCTTC.

The genes are TRBV7-8 and TRBJ2-1; 8 nucleotides align to TRBD1. The CDR3 runs 16 residues. Germline V gene lookup returns CDR1 SGHVS and CDR2 FQNEAQ. J gave up 1 base and V 3 bases, and 5 bases lay outside the gene matches. This CDR3 reads CASSFFGTGSYNEQFF. The CDR3 DNA is TGTGCCAGCAGCTTCTTCGGGACAGGATCCTACAATGAGCAGTTCTTC.

This sequence joins TRBV7-9 and TRBJ2-6, with 11 bases that match TRBD2. Trimming at V came to 5 bases and at J to 0 bases, leaving 6 bases not matched to a gene. Germline values: CDR1 SEHNR, CDR2 FQNEAQ (reference sequence). The CDR3 runs 18 residues. The CDR3 region is CASSTTSGTSSGANVLTF. DNA for the CDR3: TGTGCCAGCAGCACGACTAGCGGGACTAGCTCTGGGGCCAACGTCCTGACTTTC.

The V gene is TRBV7-6, the J gene TRBJ2-5; a possible D gene is TRBD2 (5 bases). V was cut by 5 bases and J by 5 bases, with 9 bases left in between. The V gene's germline CDR1 is SGHVS and CDR2 FNYEAQ. This CDR3 has 12 amino acids. CDR3 nucleotides: TGTGCCAGCAGCCGTTGGAGGGAGACCCAGTACTTC. This codes for CASSRWRETQYF.

This clone has a single count. The CDR3 sequence: CASSAPGLAGETQYF. CDR3 coding DNA: TGTGCCAGCAGCGCGCCGGGACTAGCGGGAGAGACCCAGTACTTC. The chain couples TRBV7-9 to TRBJ2-5; 12 bases map to TRBD2. CDR1 and CDR2 (germline): SEHNR, FQNEAQ (reference sequence). CDR3 length equals 15 residues. Trimming at V came to 5 bases and at J to 4 bases, leaving 5 bases not matched to a gene.

The gene calls are TRBV7-9 and TRBJ1-1, with D tentatively TRBD1 (5 bases). Germline assignment: CDR1 SEHNR and CDR2 FQNEAQ (reference sequence). Trimming cost V 6 bases and J 7 bases, with 12 bases left between them. This CDR3 comprises 12 residues. The CDR3 nucleotides are TGTGCCAGCAGACCGGGGGGGAGTGAAGCTTTCTTT. This gives the protein CASRPGGSEAFF.

This chain uses TRBV10-3 with TRBJ2-3; 10 positions agree with TRBD1. V shed 9 bases, J shed 1 base, and the junction held 4 bases outside the gene matches. CDR3 size: 14 residues. Germline V CDR1 and CDR2: ENHRY, SYGVKD. Here the CDR3 DNA reads TGTGCCATACGGACAGGGGGGCGCACAGATACGCAGTATTTT. As protein: CAIRTGGRTDTQYF.

In nucleotides, the CDR3 is TGTGCCAGCAGCCCCGAGGGACTCTACACCGGGGAGCTGTTTTTT. Translating gives CASSPEGLYTGELFF. V and J are TRBV7-2 and TRBJ2-2; tentative D call: TRBD2 (6 bases). V lost 5 bases and J 3 bases, leaving 13 bases between the germline ends. The germline gives CDR1 SGHTA, CDR2 FQGNSA. There are 15 residues in the CDR3. The full variable domain, rest sourced from reference TRBV7-2 and TRBJ2-2, is GAGVSQSPSNKVTEKGKDVELRCDPISGHTALYWYRQSLGQGLEFLIYFQGNSAPDKSGLPSDRFSAERTGGSVSTLTIQRTQQEDSAVYLCASSPEGLYTGELFFGEGSRLTVL.

The table lists this clone with a few counts. The J gene is TRBJ1-5, the V gene TRBV15, with 9 bases aligning to TRBD1. Trimming removed 6 bases from V and 6 bases from J; junction bases left unmatched: 9. The CDR3 has 15 amino acids. Per germline, CDR1 LNHNV and CDR2 YYDKDF (reference sequence). The CDR3 coding sequence is TGTGCCACCAGTATAGGGACAGGGTTTCGTCAGCCCCAGCATTTT. This sequence encodes CATSIGTGFRQPQHF. Supplemented by reference TRBV15 and TRBJ1-5, the full variable domain reads DAMVIQNPRYQVTQFGKPVTLSCSQTLNHNVMYWYQQKSSQAPKLLFHYYDKDFNNEADTPDNFQSRRPNTSFCFLDIRSPGLGDTAMYLCATSIGTGFRQPQHFGDGTRLSIL.